The clone carrying this T cell receptor beta chain was counted at least ten times. Its antigen remains unknown. Other nucleotide sequences from this sample produce the same CDR3. V gave up 3 bases and J gave up 12 bases, with 15 bases separating them. Per germline, CDR1 SGHVS and CDR2 FNYEAQ. The CDR3 consists of 13 residues. Before thyroid surgery, none of the patients had received any treatment. The data were obtained in a study of metastatic and nonmetastatic thyroid tumors. Turning to the study itself: Malignant and benign thyroid patients had repertoires compared in peripheral blood and tumor or nodule tissue. Study results and caveats: Malignant thyroid tumors reportedly had TCR beta diversity that was significantly higher than in benign nodules, in blood and tumor.

In the original analysis: In papillary thyroid cancer, a distant-metastasis classifier was built using CDR3 differences across clinicopathological groups. TCRdb re-called clones via MiXCR from the PCR reads. TCRdb, not the authors, supplied the V and J calls. The profile shows around 40,000 clones, roughly a sixth of them singletons. The clonotype originates from a male donor with papillary thyroid cancer or a benign thyroid nodule (not recorded which). Some clones in this sample may be carry-over from other donors' samples. Sequencing used blood. The genes are TRBV7-6 and TRBJ2-4; D is perhaps TRBD2 (5 bases). The DNA of the CDR3 is TGTGCCAGCAGCTTCCCCCCGGGGTTCAATCAGTACTTC. Translating it yields CASSFPPGFNQYF. Drawing the rest from reference TRBV7-6 and TRBJ2-4, the complete variable domain is GAGVSQSPRYKVTKRGQDVALRCDPISGHVSLYWYRQALGQGPEFLTYFNYEAQQDKSGLPNDRFSAERPEGSISTLTIQRTEQRDSAMYRCASSFPPGFNQYFGAGTRLSVL.